The entry that follows covers one TCR beta chain sequence. The antigen is undetermined. CDR1 is SGHRS, CDR2 YFSETQ, per germline. The CDR3 is 13 residues long. Trimming took 4 bases from V and 2 from J, leaving 8 bases between them. This sample is part of a study of shared clonotypes between healthy human individuals. Across the whole study: Researchers assigned three CD4 naive, three CD4 memory, two CD8 naive and one CD8 memory plate to each donor. General study findings and limits: It was the non-shared clonotypes that had lower generation probabilities than clonotypes shared by all four donors. Some naive CD4 clonotypes, roughly 4.7%, turned up in common across several donors.

Using immunoSEQ multiplex PCR, the repertoire was profiled, and TCRdb retains in-frame clones only, with some absent. Here the sample spans about 610,000 clones, approximately 97% being singletons. Sequenced material: naive CD4+ T cells sorted from blood. This sample's subset: CD45RA+ positively selected. The TCR originated in a woman younger than 45 in good health. The V and J genes are TRBV5-1 and TRBJ2-3, with D perhaps matching TRBD2 (5 bases). CDR3 sequence: CASSLAYTDTQYF. For the CDR3, the DNA is TGCGCCAGCAGCCTAGCATACACAGATACGCAGTATTTT. The full variable domain, completed using reference TRBV5-1 and TRBJ2-3, is KAGVTQTPRYLIKTRGQQVTLSCSPISGHRSVSWYQQTPGQGLQFLFEYFSETQRNKGNFPGRFSGRQFSNSRSEMNVSTLELGDSALYLCASSLAYTDTQYFGPGTRLTVL.